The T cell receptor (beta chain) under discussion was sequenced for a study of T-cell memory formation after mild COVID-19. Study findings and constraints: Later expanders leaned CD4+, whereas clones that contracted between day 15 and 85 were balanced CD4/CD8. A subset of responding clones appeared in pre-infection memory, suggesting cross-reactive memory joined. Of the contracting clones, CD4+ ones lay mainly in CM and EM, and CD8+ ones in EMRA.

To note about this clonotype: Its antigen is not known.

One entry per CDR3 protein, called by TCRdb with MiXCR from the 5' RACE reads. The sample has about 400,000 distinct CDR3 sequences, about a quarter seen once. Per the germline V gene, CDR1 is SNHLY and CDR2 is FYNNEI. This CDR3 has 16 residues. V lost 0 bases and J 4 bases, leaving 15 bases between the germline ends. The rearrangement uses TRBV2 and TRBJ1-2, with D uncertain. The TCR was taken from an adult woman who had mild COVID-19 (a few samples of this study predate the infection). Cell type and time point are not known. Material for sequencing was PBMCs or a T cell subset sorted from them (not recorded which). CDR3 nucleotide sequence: TGTGCCAGCAGTGAAGCGGGGATCAGGCAGCGCTATGGCTACACCTTC. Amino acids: CASSEAGIRQRYGYTF.